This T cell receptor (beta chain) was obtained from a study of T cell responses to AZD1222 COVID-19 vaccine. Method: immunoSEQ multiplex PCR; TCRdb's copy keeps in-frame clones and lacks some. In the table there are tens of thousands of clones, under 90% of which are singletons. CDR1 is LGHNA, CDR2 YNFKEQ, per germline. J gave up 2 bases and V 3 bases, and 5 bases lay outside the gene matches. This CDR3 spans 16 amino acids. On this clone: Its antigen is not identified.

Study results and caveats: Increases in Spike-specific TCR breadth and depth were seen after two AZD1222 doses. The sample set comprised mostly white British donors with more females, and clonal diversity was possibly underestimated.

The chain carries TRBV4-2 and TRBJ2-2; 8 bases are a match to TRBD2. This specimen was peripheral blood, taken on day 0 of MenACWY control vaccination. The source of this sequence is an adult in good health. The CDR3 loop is CASSQRAGGNTGELFF. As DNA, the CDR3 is TGTGCCAGCAGCCAGAGGGCGGGGGGTAACACCGGGGAGCTGTTTTTT.